Below are 17 T cell receptor beta chains sequenced from a single sample in a study of OX40 agonist ivuxolimab in advanced cancers. Libraries were prepared by immunoSEQ multiplex PCR; TCRdb keeps only in-frame clonotypes and omits some of them. The sample carries about 54,000 clones, roughly nine tenths recorded once. This sample comprised CD4+ or CD8+ T cells sorted from blood, obtained in a trial of the OX40 agonist ivuxolimab. All receptors come from an adult with an advanced solid tumor such as melanoma, head and neck, liver or kidney cancer.

The CDR3 sequence is CASSRHGTGDGELFF. The CDR3 DNA reads as TGCGCCAGCAGCCGGCATGGGACAGGGGACGGGGAGCTGTTTTTT. This sequence joins TRBV4-1 and TRBJ2-2, with TRBD1 matching 10 bases. The CDR3 has 15 residues. V lost 4 bases to trimming and J lost 7 bases; unmatched junction nucleotides: 6. Germline CDR1 and CDR2: MGHRA and YSYEKL.

In this sample, this clone turned up a few times. The V and J genes are TRBV5-1 and TRBJ2-7; 8 positions match TRBD1. The V gene's germline CDR1 is SGHRS and CDR2 YFSETQ. With V trimmed by 0 bases and J by 2 bases, 7 bases remained unmatched. The CDR3 has 16 amino acids. The CDR3 is CASSLGGTGEAYEQYF. The CDR3 DNA reads TGCGCCAGCAGCTTGGGTGGGACAGGAGAGGCCTACGAGCAGTACTTC.

The chain couples TRBV6-5 to TRBJ2-7; 15 nucleotides match TRBD2. The CDR3 contains 16 residues. Germline CDR1 reads MNHEY; CDR2 reads SVGAGI. The V segment lost 0 bases and the J segment 4 bases; nucleotides outside the gene matches: 1. CDR3 DNA: TGTGCCAGCAGTTACTCAGGGACTAGCGGGGGGTACGAGCAGTACTTC. Encoded protein: CASSYSGTSGGYEQYF.

As concerns this clone: The identical CDR3 is also encoded by other nucleotide sequences in the sample. The rearrangement uses TRBV5-1 and TRBJ2-3; 8 bases line up with TRBD2. In germline, CDR1 is SGHRS, CDR2 YFSETQ. The CDR3 contains 18 residues. The V and J ends lost 2 bases and 3 bases, in that order; junction bases with no gene match: 14. CDR3 in DNA: TGCGCCAGCAGCTTAATGGGGGGGCGCGGGAGGCCAACAGATACGCAGTATTTT. Protein: CASSLMGGRGRPTDTQYF.

This clone appeared a single time. The chain combines TRBV10-1 with TRBJ1-1; D unresolved. V lost 6 bases and J lost 1, with 15 bases in between. The CDR3 covers 15 residues. Germline lookup yields CDR1 WNHNN and CDR2 SYGVQD (reference sequence). The CDR3 reads CASRLDPTENTEAFF. The CDR3 DNA sequence: TGCGCCAGCAGGCTGGACCCAACCGAGAACACTGAAGCTTTCTTT.

This rearrangement joins TRBV7-3 to TRBJ1-6; D remains unclear. The germline CDR1 and CDR2 sequences are SGHTA and FQGTGA. The CDR3 is made up of 14 amino acids. Trimming removed 5 bases from V and 3 bases from J, with 8 bases in between. CDR3 DNA sequence: TGTGCCAGCAGCGCCACCGGCTATAATTCACCCCTCCACTTT. Residues: CASSATGYNSPLHF.

Only one count was recorded for this clone. This chain uses TRBV2 with TRBJ2-1; D is uncertain. Looked up from germline, CDR1 is SNHLY and CDR2 is FYNNEI. CDR3 size: 13 residues. With 11 bases removed from V and 0 bases from J, the gap between germline ends came to 11 bases. CDR3 protein: CALQRFSYNEQFF. The CDR3 DNA sequence: TGTGCCCTCCAGAGATTCTCCTACAATGAGCAGTTCTTC.

V gene TRBV14 combines with J gene TRBJ2-2; D unresolved. The germline V gene has CDR1 SGHDN and CDR2 FVKESK. The V and J ends lost 1 base and 6 bases respectively, with 15 bases between them. This CDR3 comprises 16 residues. The chain's CDR3 is CASSQGRVVRAGELFF. The DNA for the CDR3 is TGTGCCAGCAGCCAAGGAAGGGTTGTAAGGGCCGGGGAGCTGTTTTTT.

The chain couples TRBV4-2 to TRBJ2-7; TRBD1 matches 7 bases. CDR3 length: 15 residues. In germline, CDR1 is LGHNA, CDR2 YNFKEQ. The V segment lost 8 bases and the J segment 0 bases; nucleotides outside the gene matches: 10. The CDR3 loop is CASRKLGGTSYEQYF. In DNA form, the CDR3 reads TGTGCCAGCCGGAAACTAGGGGGCACCTCCTACGAGCAGTACTTC.

The V and J genes are TRBV6-5 and TRBJ2-1; TRBD1 matches 7 bases. V gave up 4 bases and J gave up 0 bases; unmatched junction bases: 6. The CDR3 contains 16 residues. Germline lookup yields CDR1 MNHEY and CDR2 SVGAGI. This CDR3 is CASSSDRSSSYNEQFF. CDR3 bases: TGTGCCAGCAGTTCGGACAGGTCGAGCTCCTACAATGAGCAGTTCTTC.

This chain links TRBV28 with TRBJ1-4; 7 bases match TRBD1. Germline V gene data show CDR1 as MDHEN and CDR2 as SYDVKM. The V segment lost 2 bases and the J segment 6 bases; nucleotides outside the gene matches: 3. The CDR3 consists of 14 residues. CDR3 DNA: TGTGCCAGCAGTTTAAGACAGGGAGATGAAAAACTGTTTTTT. Translation: CASSLRQGDEKLFF.

V and J are TRBV5-8 and TRBJ1-3, with TRBD1 matching over 7 bases. Germline loops: CDR1 SGHTS, CDR2 YDEGEE. CDR3 length: 14 residues. After removal of 6 bases from V and 2 bases from J, the junction contained 5 bases not matched to a gene. Here the CDR3 DNA reads TGTGCCAGCACCGACAGGGAACCTGGAAACACCATATATTTT. It is translated as CASTDREPGNTIYF.

CDR3 nucleotide sequence: TGTGCCACCAGCAGAGATGGGCCCGGACAGGGCTACGAGCAGTACTTC. Translating gives CATSRDGPGQGYEQYF. This sequence joins TRBV15 and TRBJ2-7; 8 nucleotides agree with TRBD1. CDR1 and CDR2 from the germline V gene are LNHNV and YYDKDF (reference sequence). The CDR3 has 16 amino acids. V dropped 0 bases and J dropped 3; count of bases not matched to a gene: 7.

This clone occurred a few times. The chain has TRBV2 and TRBJ2-7; TRBD2 might be the D (5 bases). Trimming took off 6 bases at V and 6 bases at J, with 9 bases between the two ends. The CDR3 consists of 11 residues. Per germline, CDR1 SNHLY and CDR2 FYNNEI. The CDR3 DNA is TGTGCCAGCAGGGGAGAGGTCGAGCAGTACTTC. Translating gives CASRGEVEQYF. The entire variable domain, with the rest obtained from reference TRBV2 and TRBJ2-7, is as follows: EPEVTQTPSHQVTQMGQEVILRCVPISNHLYFYWYRQILGQKVEFLVSFYNNEISEKSEIFDDQFSVERPDGSNFTLKIRSTKLEDSAMYFCASRGEVEQYFGPGTRLTVT.

The chain employs TRBV15 and TRBJ2-3; weak D call: TRBD2 (6 bases). Germline CDR1 and CDR2: LNHNV and YYDKDF (reference sequence). V lost 8 bases, J lost 7 bases, and 22 bases lay in between. The CDR3 consists of 15 residues. The CDR3 region is CATAAEGLPRNTQYF. The CDR3, as DNA: TGTGCCACCGCCGCGGAGGGGTTGCCGCGGAATACGCAGTATTTT. Filled out from reference TRBV15 and TRBJ2-3, the complete variable domain reads DAMVIQNPRYQVTQFGKPVTLSCSQTLNHNVMYWYQQKSSQAPKLLFHYYDKDFNNEADTPDNFQSRRPNTSFCFLDIRSPGLGDTAMYLCATAAEGLPRNTQYFGPGTRLTVL.

The chain links TRBV7-3 to TRBJ2-3; D remains unclear. Germline V gene sequence: CDR1 SGHTA, CDR2 FQGTGA. Trimming removed 4 bases from V and 6 bases from J, with 11 bases in between. The CDR3 length is 13 residues. The CDR3 loop reads CASSYQTRDTQYF. The CDR3 DNA sequence: TGTGCCAGCAGCTACCAGACGCGCGATACGCAGTATTTT.

As DNA, the CDR3 is TGTGCCAGCATCCTACAGGGGGGAAGTTCACCCCTCCACTTT. Protein sequence: CASILQGGSSPLHF. This chain uses TRBV2 with TRBJ1-6; 8 bases align to TRBD1. J lost 9 bases, V lost 7 bases, and 8 bases had no gene match. Germline CDR1 reads SNHLY; CDR2 reads FYNNEI. The CDR3 loop spans 14 amino acids.